This T cell receptor (beta chain) stems from a study of blood T cell repertoires in COVID-19. In the study overall: Sources were T cells, B-cell-depleted T cells, or PBMCs; the material itself was cDNA or gDNA.

The germline V gene encodes CDR1 LNHDA and CDR2 SQIVND (reference sequence). V was cut by 3 bases and J by 7 bases, with 6 bases left in between. The CDR3 has 12 amino acids. Only a few counts were recorded for this clone. This sample also contains other DNA sequences that code for the same CDR3. Assay used: immunoSEQ multiplex PCR; TCRdb lists only in-frame clones, some missing. This sample has 200,000 to 250,000 clones, with 84% found just once. This clonotype was obtained from a woman aged 50 to 65 with active or convalescent COVID-19. The sample taken for sequencing was peripheral blood. The chain uses TRBV19 and TRBJ2-2; D unclear. The CDR3 nucleotides are TGTGCCAGTAGTATTGCCGGCGGGGAGCTGTTTTTT. Its protein is CASSIAGGELFF.